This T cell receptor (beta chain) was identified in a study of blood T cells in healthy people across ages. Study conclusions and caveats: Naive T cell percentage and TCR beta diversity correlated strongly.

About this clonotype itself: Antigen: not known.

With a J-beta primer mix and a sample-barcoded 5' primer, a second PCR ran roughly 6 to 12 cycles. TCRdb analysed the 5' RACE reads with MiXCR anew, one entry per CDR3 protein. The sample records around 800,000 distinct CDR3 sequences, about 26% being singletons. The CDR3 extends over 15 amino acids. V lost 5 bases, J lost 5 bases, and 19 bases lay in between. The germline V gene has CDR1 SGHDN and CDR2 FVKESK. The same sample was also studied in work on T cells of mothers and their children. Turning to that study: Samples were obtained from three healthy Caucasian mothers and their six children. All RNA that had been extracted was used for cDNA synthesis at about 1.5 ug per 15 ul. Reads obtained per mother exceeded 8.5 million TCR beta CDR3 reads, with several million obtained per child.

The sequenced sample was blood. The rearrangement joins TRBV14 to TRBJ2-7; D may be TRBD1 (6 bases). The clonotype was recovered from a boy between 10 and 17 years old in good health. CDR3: CASSELGGLLNEQYF. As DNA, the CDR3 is TGTGCCAGCAGCGAACTTGGGGGCCTGTTGAACGAGCAGTACTTC.